One and the same sample provided the 28 T cell receptor beta chains below, sequenced in a study of blood T cell repertoires in COVID-19. The method was immunoSEQ multiplex PCR; TCRdb's version includes in-frame clones alone and lacks a portion of them. The sample has about 100,000 clones, 70% to 85% seen once; the top ten hold 9.8%. Sequencing was carried out using peripheral blood. These receptors originate from a man aged 55 to 70 with active or convalescent COVID-19.

The genes are TRBV28 and TRBJ2-3; the match to TRBD2 covers 7 bases. The CDR3 sequence is 15 residues long. V lost 5 bases to trimming and J lost 5 bases; unmatched junction nucleotides: 10. The germline V gene has CDR1 MDHEN and CDR2 SYDVKM. CDR3 residues: CASSPGEGRGDTQYF. The CDR3, as DNA: TGTGCCAGCAGTCCGGGGGAGGGAAGAGGAGATACGCAGTATTTT.

The chain carries TRBV3-1 (or the pseudogene TRBV3-2) and TRBJ1-2; 8 bases align to TRBD1. Looked up from germline, CDR1 is LGHDT and CDR2 is YNNKEL (reference sequence). The CDR3 runs to 12 residues. V was pared by 3 bases and J by 8 bases, with 2 bases of the junction left unmatched. CDR3 sequence (DNA): TGTGCCAGCAGCCAGGGGACAGGAGGCTACACCTTC. Translating it yields CASSQGTGGYTF.

The V and J genes are TRBV11-1 and TRBJ2-7; D gene uncertain. The CDR3 has 12 amino acids. CDR1 and CDR2 from the germline V gene are SGHAT and FQDESV (reference sequence). Between the trimmed V and J ends, which lost 1 base and 5 bases, there was a span of 6 bases. CDR3 protein: CASSLDRDEQYF. CDR3 DNA sequence: TGTGCCAGCAGCTTAGACCGGGACGAGCAGTACTTC.

The chain is built from TRBV5-4 and TRBJ2-3, with TRBD2 matching 7 bases. This CDR3 contains 15 residues. Germline trimming cut 1 base from V and 0 bases from J; bases unmatched to any gene: 2. Per germline, CDR1 SGHNT and CDR2 YYREEE (reference sequence). The CDR3: CASSLWEGSTDTQYF. The CDR3 nucleotides are TGTGCCAGCAGCTTGTGGGAGGGAAGCACAGATACGCAGTATTTT.

The V and J genes are TRBV7-9 and TRBJ1-4; 9 bases line up with TRBD1. CDR3 length: 16 amino acids. Per the germline V gene, CDR1 is SEHNR and CDR2 is FQNEAQ (reference sequence). Trimming took 5 bases from V and 4 from J; bases not matched to a gene: 8. CDR3 amino acids: CASSPAQDRGNEKLFF. The CDR3, as DNA: TGTGCCAGCAGCCCGGCCCAGGACAGGGGTAATGAAAAACTGTTTTTT.

The chain couples TRBV28 to TRBJ2-3, with TRBD1 identical over 7 bases. CDR3 length equals 13 residues. Germline values: CDR1 MDHEN, CDR2 SYDVKM. The J segment lost 2 bases and the V segment lost 10 bases, leaving 6 bases of the junction unmatched. CDR3 loop: CANRDSYTDTQYF. The CDR3 nucleotides read TGTGCCAACCGGGACAGCTACACAGATACGCAGTATTTT.

This clone was seen just once. The chain combines TRBV29-1 with TRBJ2-1; TRBD1 aligns across 7 bases. Germline V gene sequence: CDR1 SQVTM, CDR2 ANQGSEA. J gave up 5 bases and V 4 bases, and 8 bases lay outside the gene matches. The CDR3 contains 14 residues. The CDR3 reads CSVGRGTADNEQFF. The CDR3 DNA reads TGCAGCGTTGGAAGGGGGACAGCTGACAATGAGCAGTTCTTC.

The chain joins TRBV3-1 (or the pseudogene TRBV3-2) to TRBJ2-6; D may be TRBD2 (6 bases). Germline V CDR1 and CDR2: LGHDT, YNNKEL (reference sequence). Trimming stripped 4 bases from V and 0 bases from J, with 19 bases between. The CDR3 has 19 residues. The CDR3 nucleotides are TGTGCCAGCAGCCTTAAGTGGGGGGATCGGTCCTCTGGGGCCAACGTCCTGACTTTC. The encoded protein is CASSLKWGDRSSGANVLTF.

The rearrangement links TRBV18 to TRBJ2-2, with D maybe TRBD1 (5 bases). V shed 0 bases and J shed 0 bases, with 8 bases lying between them. This CDR3 has 16 amino acids. CDR1 KGHSH and CDR2 LQKENI come from the germline V gene. The CDR3 DNA reads as TGTGCCAGCTCACCACCAAGGGGTTCGAACACCGGGGAGCTGTTTTTT. Translated, it gives CASSPPRGSNTGELFF.

Only a few counts were recorded for this clone. The chain couples TRBV6-6 to TRBJ2-7; 9 bases are a match to TRBD1. The germline gives CDR1 MNHNY, CDR2 SVGAGI (reference sequence). V gave up 10 bases and J gave up 7 bases; unmatched junction bases: 5. The CDR3 runs 11 residues. Here the CDR3 reads CATDRGYEQYF. The CDR3, as DNA: TGTGCCACCGACAGGGGGTATGAGCAGTACTTC.

This chain uses TRBV2 with TRBJ2-5; TRBD2 matches 10 bases. There are 15 residues in the CDR3. CDR1 SNHLY and CDR2 FYNNEI come from the germline V gene. V gave up 7 bases and J gave up 4 bases; unmatched junction bases: 9. CDR3 sequence reads: CASTESGRAAETQYF. The CDR3 DNA is TGTGCCAGCACCGAGAGCGGGAGGGCCGCAGAGACCCAGTACTTC.

As DNA, the CDR3 is TGTGCCAGCAGCTCACGGGGAGACACTGAAGCTTTCTTT. This translates into CASSSRGDTEAFF. The rearrangement joins TRBV9 to TRBJ1-1; D remains ambiguous. V was cut by 4 bases and J by 3 bases, with 10 bases left in between. The CDR3 contains 13 residues. CDR1 is SGDLS and CDR2 is YYNGEE in the germline V gene.

V and J are TRBV2 and TRBJ1-2; D gene unclear. Trimming left V 6 bases short and J 6 bases short, with 17 bases between. The CDR3 extends over 14 amino acids. Germline CDR1 reads SNHLY; CDR2 reads FYNNEI. CDR3 coding DNA: TGTGCCAGCAGGGTGAACGTCCGAGGGAATGGCTACACCTTC. Its translation: CASRVNVRGNGYTF. Using reference TRBV2 and TRBJ1-2 for the parts outside the CDR3, the full variable domain is EPEVTQTPSHQVTQMGQEVILRCVPISNHLYFYWYRQILGQKVEFLVSFYNNEISEKSEIFDDQFSVERPDGSNFTLKIRSTKLEDSAMYFCASRVNVRGNGYTFGSGTRLTVV.

The chain carries TRBV6-5 and TRBJ1-1, with a weak D call TRBD1 (6 bases). Germline V CDR1 and CDR2: MNHEY, SVGAGI. The length of the CDR3 is 13 residues. The ends were cut back, 7 bases at V and 6 bases at J, with 15 bases in the middle. The CDR3 spells CASKASRGAEAFF. CDR3 DNA sequence: TGTGCCAGCAAAGCATCCAGGGGCGCTGAAGCTTTCTTT.

The rearrangement links TRBV29-1 to TRBJ1-2, with TRBD1 matching over 7 bases. V lost 0 bases to trimming and J lost 3 bases; unmatched junction nucleotides: 16. CDR1 SQVTM and CDR2 ANQGSEA come from the germline V gene. The CDR3 has 18 residues. CDR3 DNA: TGCAGCGTTGAAGATCGAAATCCGAGTAGGGGGCCTTACTATGGCTACACCTTC. It codes for CSVEDRNPSRGPYYGYTF.

This clone has just one count. V gene TRBV7-2 combines with J gene TRBJ2-3; 12 bases are shared with TRBD2. This CDR3 is 16 amino acids long. Trimming at V came to 6 bases and at J to 6 bases, leaving 10 bases not matched to a gene. CDR1 is SGHTA and CDR2 is FQGNSA in the germline V gene. The CDR3 nucleotides read TGTGCCAGCAGTCCCTCTAGCGGGAGGGTAGGCGATACGCAGTATTTT. Translating it yields CASSPSSGRVGDTQYF.

The CDR3 is CSVEEWGGTEAFF. The CDR3 DNA is TGCAGCGTTGAAGAATGGGGGGGCACTGAAGCTTTCTTT. The chain recombines TRBV29-1 with TRBJ1-1; maybe TRBD1 (5 bases). This CDR3 has 13 amino acids. V lost 0 bases and J 4 bases, leaving 9 bases between the germline ends. CDR1 and CDR2 from the germline V gene are SQVTM and ANQGSEA.

This clone has just one count. This rearrangement joins TRBV19 to TRBJ1-1, with 7 bases identical to TRBD1. Germline V lookup: CDR1 LNHDA, CDR2 SQIVND (reference sequence). This CDR3 comprises 13 residues. V was clipped by 2 bases and J by 10 bases; unmatched bases: 7. The CDR3 coding sequence is TGTGCCAGTAGTATAAATGTGGCAGGGGGAGCTTTCTTT. Translation: CASSINVAGGAFF.

The CDR3 region has the DNA TGTGCCAGCAGTCTGGGGGGACAGTTAAATTCACCCCTCCACTTT. Translated, it gives CASSLGGQLNSPLHF. The V and J genes are TRBV5-6 and TRBJ1-6; 7 nucleotides match TRBD1. The germline V gene has CDR1 SGHDT and CDR2 YYEEEE. This CDR3 region has 15 residues. With 5 bases clipped from V and 7 bases from J, the junction kept 9 bases outside the gene matches.

This clone was detected only once. This rearrangement joins TRBV14 to TRBJ2-7; 8 nucleotides match TRBD1. This CDR3 has 15 amino acids. J lost 3 bases, V lost 1 base, and 5 bases had no gene match. Germline values: CDR1 SGHDN, CDR2 FVKESK. For the CDR3, the DNA is TGTGCCAGCAGCCAAGGGCAGGGGGCCTTCTACGAGCAGTACTTC. It encodes CASSQGQGAFYEQYF.

This rearrangement joins TRBV7-8 to TRBJ1-5; D might be TRBD1 (6 bases). CDR3 length: 13 amino acids. Trimming removed 6 bases at V and 6 bases at J, with 12 bases between. Germline CDR1 is SGHVS and CDR2 is FQNEAQ. CDR3 sequence: CASSTGFSQPQHF. As DNA, the CDR3 is TGTGCCAGCAGTACAGGGTTCAGTCAGCCCCAGCATTTT.

This clone was seen only once. The chain carries TRBV18 and TRBJ1-4; 7 bases align to TRBD1. This CDR3 has 14 amino acids. Trimming removed 6 bases from V and 4 bases from J; junction bases left unmatched: 5. CDR1 and CDR2 (germline): KGHSH, LQKENI. CDR3 sequence: CASSRQGLNEKLFF. The CDR3, as DNA: TGTGCCAGCTCCCGACAGGGCCTTAATGAAAAACTGTTTTTT.

The genes are TRBV7-9 and TRBJ2-1; 7 bases line up with TRBD2. The CDR3 has 13 amino acids. J was trimmed by 6 bases and V by 5 bases; bases with no gene match: 4. The germline CDR1 and CDR2 sequences are SEHNR and FQNEAQ (reference sequence). The CDR3 bases are TGTGCCAGCAGCCCCTCGGGGGGCAATGAGCAGTTCTTC. Amino acids: CASSPSGGNEQFF.

The chain recombines TRBV4-1 with TRBJ1-2; tentatively, D is TRBD1 (6 bases). CDR1 and CDR2 (germline): MGHRA, YSYEKL. The CDR3 loop spans 15 amino acids. The germline V and J ends were trimmed by 0 bases and 4 bases, with 12 bases remaining between them. CDR3 sequence (DNA): TGCGCCAGCAGCCAAGATCGCGACAGGTTCTATGGCTACACCTTC. Translation gives CASSQDRDRFYGYTF.

V is TRBV15 and J is TRBJ1-1; no clear D. Germline V gene data show CDR1 as LNHNV and CDR2 as YYDKDF (reference sequence). Trimming removed 1 base at V and 0 bases at J, with 12 bases between. CDR3 size: 16 residues. CDR3 loop: CATSRAGVLLNTEAFF. In DNA form, the CDR3 reads TGTGCCACCAGCAGAGCCGGTGTGCTCCTGAACACTGAAGCTTTCTTT.

The V and J genes are TRBV27 and TRBJ2-1; 8 bases agree with TRBD1. The CDR3 has 19 amino acids. Germline V gene sequence: CDR1 MNHEY, CDR2 SMNVEV (reference sequence). V was pared by 6 bases and J by 5 bases, with 21 bases of the junction left unmatched. The CDR3 region is CASSPLVRRLGQANNEQFF. CDR3 nucleotide sequence: TGTGCCAGCAGCCCCCTTGTCCGTCGTTTGGGACAGGCCAACAATGAGCAGTTCTTC.

This chain links TRBV3-1 (or the pseudogene TRBV3-2) with TRBJ1-2, with D perhaps TRBD1 (5 bases). CDR1 and CDR2 (germline): LGHDT, YNNKEL (reference sequence). The CDR3 runs 14 residues. Trimming removed 2 bases from V and 2 bases from J, with 9 bases in between. The CDR3 spells CASSQMGGNYGYTF. For the CDR3, the DNA is TGTGCCAGCAGCCAAATGGGGGGGAACTATGGCTACACCTTC.

The V gene is TRBV14, the J gene TRBJ2-1; 7 bases map to TRBD2. Germline trimming cut 0 bases from V and 7 bases from J; bases unmatched to any gene: 9. The CDR3 contains 16 residues. Germline lookup yields CDR1 SGHDN and CDR2 FVKESK. CDR3 DNA: TGTGCCAGCAGCCAAGAGGAGGGGAGGGGTGGGAATGAGCAGTTCTTC. Translated, it gives CASSQEEGRGGNEQFF.